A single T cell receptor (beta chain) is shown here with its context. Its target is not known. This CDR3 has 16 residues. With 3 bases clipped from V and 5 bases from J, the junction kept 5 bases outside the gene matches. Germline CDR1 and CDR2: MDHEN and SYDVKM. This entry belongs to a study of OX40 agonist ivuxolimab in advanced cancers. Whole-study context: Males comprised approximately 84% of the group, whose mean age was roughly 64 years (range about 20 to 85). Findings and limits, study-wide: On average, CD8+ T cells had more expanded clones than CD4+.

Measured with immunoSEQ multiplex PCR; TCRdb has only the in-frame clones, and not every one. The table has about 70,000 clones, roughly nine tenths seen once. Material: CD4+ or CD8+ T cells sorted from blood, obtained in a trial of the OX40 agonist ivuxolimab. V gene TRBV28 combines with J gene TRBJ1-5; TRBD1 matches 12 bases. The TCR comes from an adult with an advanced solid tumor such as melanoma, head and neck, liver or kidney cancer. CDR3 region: CASSFSGTGGDQPQHF. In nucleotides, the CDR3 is TGTGCCAGCAGTTTTTCCGGGACAGGGGGCGATCAGCCCCAGCATTTT. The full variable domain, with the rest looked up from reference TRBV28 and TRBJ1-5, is DVKVTQSSRYLVKRTGEKVFLECVQDMDHENMFWYRQDPGLGLRLIYFSYDVKMKEKGDIPEGYSVSREKKERFSLILESASTNQTSMYLCASSFSGTGGDQPQHFGDGTRLSIL.